This T cell receptor beta chain was sequenced during a study of naive and memory T cell subsets. Relative to its sample, this clonotype is medium-sized. Its antigen is unknown. V gave up 7 bases and J gave up 11 bases, with 6 bases separating them. The CDR3 extends over 8 amino acids. Germline values: CDR1 SGHRS, CDR2 YFSETQ. Four PCR rounds used nested alpha and beta constant region primers plus the SP2 primer. For blood and skin samples, reverse transcription used TCR alpha and beta constant primers. TCRdb ran MiXCR on the UMI-ligation and nested PCR reads and lists one entry per CDR3 protein. Of roughly 13,000 distinct CDR3 sequences in the sample, about 5% were seen once. Regarding treatment: skin biopsy from PPD injection site in Mantoux-positive individual. The library had UMIs added by 3' ligation of an oligonucleotide to TCR cDNA. Study results and limitations: Tuberculin site TCR excess was interpreted as type IV hypersensitivity infiltration.

The genes are TRBV5-1 and TRBJ1-1; no definite D call. Sequences were derived from skin, sampled from a tuberculin skin test site. The sequence derives from an adult in good health. DNA for the CDR3: TGCGCCAGCCCCTTGGCTTTCTTT. Amino acids: CASPLAFF.